One and the same sample provided the 30 T cell receptor beta chains below, sequenced in a study of cytomegalovirus exposure and HLA in healthy donors. The PCR had 60 Vbeta and 13 Jbeta primers. Clones were read by immunoSEQ multiplex PCR, and TCRdb kept only the in-frame ones, dropping some. The sample has roughly 100,000 clones, around 74% seen once; the top ten hold around 8.6%. Sequencing input: PBMCs. The receptor source for this set is a woman between 40 and 50 years old in good health and CMV-seropositive.

This chain uses TRBV11-2 with TRBJ1-1, with 9 positions matching TRBD1. The CDR3 loop spans 19 amino acids. Trimming took 5 bases from V and 1 from J; bases not matched to a gene: 17. Germline CDR1 is SGHAT and CDR2 is FQNNGV. The CDR3 sequence: CASSHSIVTGGEPNTEAFF. The CDR3 DNA is TGTGCCAGCAGCCACTCTATCGTGACAGGGGGTGAACCGAACACTGAAGCTTTCTTT.

This chain links TRBV9 with TRBJ2-2; 7 bases are shared with TRBD1. The CDR3 is 14 residues long. Unmatched junction bases numbered 2, after V lost 6 bases and J lost 0 bases. Germline lookup yields CDR1 SGDLS and CDR2 YYNGEE. The CDR3 here is CASMGQTNTGELFF. Written as DNA, the CDR3 is TGTGCCAGCATGGGACAGACGAACACCGGGGAGCTGTTTTTT.

The V and J genes are TRBV27 and TRBJ1-2, with 7 bases that match TRBD1. The germline V gene encodes CDR1 MNHEY and CDR2 SMNVEV (reference sequence). Losses at the gene ends were 5 bases for V and 5 bases for J; bases not matched to a gene: 11. The CDR3 consists of 15 residues. CDR3 amino acids: CASSPTTGVRYGYTF. DNA for the CDR3: TGTGCCAGCAGTCCTACTACAGGGGTACGGTATGGCTACACCTTC.

This clone was observed a few times. This chain connects TRBV14 to TRBJ2-3; 7 bases fit TRBD2. Trimming removed 6 bases from V and 3 bases from J; junction bases left unmatched: 9. The germline CDR1 and CDR2 sequences are SGHDN and FVKESK. The CDR3 runs 15 residues. Written as DNA, the CDR3 is TGTGCCAGCAGGACGACGCGGGAGAGGACAGATACGCAGTATTTT. It encodes CASRTTRERTDTQYF.

The chain carries TRBV5-1 and TRBJ2-1; 10 nucleotides agree with TRBD1. Germline-derived CDR1 and CDR2 are SGHRS and YFSETQ. Losses at the gene ends were 4 bases for V and 7 bases for J; bases not matched to a gene: 8. This CDR3 contains 15 residues. The CDR3 DNA follows: TGCGCCAGCAGCGTTGGGACAGGGGCTGTAAATGAGCAGTTCTTC. Amino acids: CASSVGTGAVNEQFF.

V usage is TRBV27 and J usage is TRBJ2-1; D is possibly TRBD1 (6 bases). Trimming stripped 6 bases from V and 9 bases from J, with 18 bases between. The CDR3 covers 14 residues. Germline V gene data show CDR1 as MNHEY and CDR2 as SMNVEV (reference sequence). CDR3 nucleotides: TGTGCCAGCAGCACCGGGACAAGGCCTTTTGAGCAGTTCTTC. Its translation is CASSTGTRPFEQFF.

The chain recombines TRBV27 with TRBJ2-7; TRBD2 might be the D (7 bases). Deletions cut 6 bases from V and 2 bases from J, with 14 bases between. The CDR3 has 14 residues. Germline CDR1 is MNHEY and CDR2 is SMNVEV (reference sequence). The CDR3 sequence is CASRSRGRTYEQYF. CDR3 bases: TGTGCCAGCAGATCGCGGGGGCGTACCTACGAGCAGTACTTC.

The J gene is TRBJ2-5, the V gene TRBV5-1, with D possibly TRBD2 on 5 matching bases. This CDR3 contains 14 residues. Germline V gives CDR1 SGHRS, CDR2 YFSETQ. V was shortened by 3 bases and J by 2 bases, with 11 bases between the two germline ends. In nucleotides, the CDR3 is TGCGCCAGCAGCTACGACTACTCGCAAGAGACCCAGTACTTC. Its translation is CASSYDYSQETQYF.

This clone has only one observation. This chain links TRBV7-9 with TRBJ2-5, with D maybe TRBD2 (5 bases). TRBJ2-7 explains the end of the DNA better; the J call may be wrong. CDR1 is SEHNR and CDR2 is FQNEAQ in the germline V gene (reference sequence). CDR3 size: 14 residues. The CDR3 sequence is CASSFTTGIYEQYF. CDR3 sequence (DNA): TGTGCCAGCAGCTTTACTACGGGGATCTACGAGCAGTACTTC.

This rearrangement joins TRBV28 to TRBJ1-1; D remains ambiguous. The CDR3 runs 11 residues. Germline V gene lookup returns CDR1 MDHEN and CDR2 SYDVKM. V was pared by 7 bases and J by 5 bases, with 8 bases between. The CDR3 DNA follows: TGTGCCAGCACAACTGGTACTGAAGCTTTCTTT. Its protein is CASTTGTEAFF.

As for this clone: A read error may account for a junction end that differs from germline. V and J are TRBV15 and TRBJ2-7, with D maybe TRBD1 (5 bases). Germline V gives CDR1 LNHNV, CDR2 YYDKDF (reference sequence). This CDR3 is built from 17 residues. As DNA, the CDR3 is TGTGCCGCCAGCGTACCAAACTTACAGGATTCCGCCTACGAGCAGTACTTC. As protein: CAASVPNLQDSAYEQYF. Using reference TRBV15 and TRBJ2-7 for the parts outside the CDR3, the full variable domain is DAMVIQNPRYQVTQFGKPVTLSCSQTLNHNVMYWYQQKSSQAPKLLFHYYDKDFNNEADTPDNFQSRRPNTSFCFLDIRSPGLGDTAMYLCAASVPNLQDSAYEQYFGPGTRLTVT.

The genes are TRBV7-2 and TRBJ2-3; perhaps TRBD1 as D (6 bases). With 5 bases removed from V and 0 bases from J, the gap between germline ends came to 9 bases. Germline CDR1 SGHTA, CDR2 FQGNSA. The CDR3 totals 14 residues. CDR3 region: CASSRDRSTDTQYF. CDR3 sequence (DNA): TGTGCCAGCAGCCGAGACAGGAGCACAGATACGCAGTATTTT.

V gene TRBV19 combines with J gene TRBJ1-2, with 12 bases matching TRBD1. This CDR3 is built from 14 residues. Germline V CDR1 and CDR2: LNHDA, SQIVND (reference sequence). The junction had 9 bases not matched to a gene; V was cut back by 8 bases and J by 8 bases. CDR3 in amino acids: CASPPRDRGRGYTF. The CDR3 DNA reads TGTGCCAGTCCACCCCGGGACAGGGGGCGAGGCTACACCTTC.

V is TRBV7-2 and J is TRBJ2-3; weak D call: TRBD2 (6 bases). V lost 3 bases and J 10 bases, leaving 17 bases between the germline ends. Germline CDR1 SGHTA, CDR2 FQGNSA. The CDR3 has 14 amino acids. CDR3 coding DNA: TGTGCCAGCAGCTTCTCTTATGGGGGGTCTTCGCAGTATTTT. This gives the protein CASSFSYGGSSQYF. Together with reference TRBV7-2 and TRBJ2-3, the CDR3 gives the full variable domain: GAGVSQSPSNKVTEKGKDVELRCDPISGHTALYWYRQSLGQGLEFLIYFQGNSAPDKSGLPSDRFSAERTGGSVSTLTIQRTQQEDSAVYLCASSFSYGGSSQYFGPGTRLTVL.

The rearrangement links TRBV5-1 to TRBJ2-5; 11 positions match TRBD2. The last part of the DNA fits TRBJ2-7 better; the J call may be wrong. The V gene's germline CDR1 is SGHRS and CDR2 YFSETQ. The CDR3 contains 15 residues. The DNA for the CDR3 is TGCGCCAGCAGCTTGGGACTAGCGGGGCACTACGAGCAGTACTTC. It encodes CASSLGLAGHYEQYF.

V usage is TRBV7-2 and J usage is TRBJ2-6; 12 nucleotides match TRBD1. The CDR3 totals 17 residues. Per the germline V gene, CDR1 is SGHTA and CDR2 is FQGNSA. The trim removed 5 bases at V and 2 bases at J, leaving 4 bases unmatched. CDR3 in DNA: TGTGCCAGCAGCGCCGGGACAGGGGGCGCTGGGGCCAACGTCCTGACTTTC. Amino acid sequence: CASSAGTGGAGANVLTF. Combining the CDR3 with reference TRBV7-2 and TRBJ2-6 gives the whole variable domain GAGVSQSPSNKVTEKGKDVELRCDPISGHTALYWYRQSLGQGLEFLIYFQGNSAPDKSGLPSDRFSAERTGGSVSTLTIQRTQQEDSAVYLCASSAGTGGAGANVLTFGAGSRLTVL.

CDR3 sequence: CASSHRAANYGYTF. CDR3 bases: TGTGCCAGCAGTCACAGGGCCGCTAACTATGGCTACACCTTC. This chain links TRBV6-5 with TRBJ1-2; tentatively, D is TRBD1 (6 bases). The V and J ends lost 5 bases and 0 bases respectively, with 10 bases between them. This CDR3 is built from 14 residues. Germline V gene data show CDR1 as MNHEY and CDR2 as SVGAGI.

This rearrangement joins TRBV28 to TRBJ1-2; 12 nucleotides match TRBD1. The V and J ends lost 5 bases and 8 bases, in that order; junction bases with no gene match: 12. Germline V gene lookup returns CDR1 MDHEN and CDR2 SYDVKM. The length of the CDR3 is 16 residues. CDR3 in amino acids: CASSTPGQGAGGGYTF. DNA for the CDR3: TGTGCCAGCAGTACCCCGGGACAGGGGGCAGGAGGCGGCTACACCTTC.

The genes are TRBV14 and TRBJ2-5; the match to TRBD1 covers 9 bases. This CDR3 is built from 16 residues. V trimming: 4 bases; J trimming: 5 bases; junction bases outside the gene matches: 11. From germline, CDR1 is SGHDN and CDR2 FVKESK. Written as DNA, the CDR3 is TGTGCCAGCAGCCCCCGGGACAGGGTTTCACCGGAGACCCAGTACTTC. Translated, it gives CASSPRDRVSPETQYF. The full variable domain, completed using reference TRBV14 and TRBJ2-5, is EAGVTQFPSHSVIEKGQTVTLRCDPISGHDNLYWYRRVMGKEIKFLLHFVKESKQDESGMPNNRFLAERTGGTYSTLKVQPAELEDSGVYFCASSPRDRVSPETQYFGPGTRLLVL.

The chain has TRBV9 and TRBJ1-1; 8 nucleotides line up with TRBD1. Per the germline V gene, CDR1 is SGDLS and CDR2 is YYNGEE. The V segment lost 3 bases and the J segment 0 bases; nucleotides outside the gene matches: 7. The CDR3 covers 16 residues. CDR3 coding DNA: TGTGCCAGCAGCGCCTCGACAGGGGTGATGAACACTGAAGCTTTCTTT. It translates to CASSASTGVMNTEAFF.

This clone was seen only a few times. V is TRBV5-5 and J is TRBJ1-1; D uncertain. The V and J ends lost 1 base and 4 bases respectively, with 17 bases between them. This CDR3 spans 16 amino acids. Per the germline V gene, CDR1 is SGHKS and CDR2 is YYEKEE (reference sequence). DNA of the CDR3: TGTGCCAGCAGCTTGCCATCGAGGGCCCTGTCCACTGAAGCTTTCTTT. Its protein product is CASSLPSRALSTEAFF.

This clone was seen a few times. The chain uses TRBV28 and TRBJ2-5, with 8 positions matching TRBD1. V shed 2 bases and J 5 bases; nucleotides not matched to a gene: 4. The CDR3 has 14 residues. The germline gives CDR1 MDHEN, CDR2 SYDVKM. The CDR3 DNA sequence: TGTGCCAGCAGTTTAATGCAGGGGGCGGAGACCCAGTACTTC. Its protein is CASSLMQGAETQYF.

The chain employs TRBV2 and TRBJ1-5; 8 bases match TRBD1. CDR3 length equals 13 residues. Germline V CDR1 and CDR2: SNHLY, FYNNEI. With V trimmed by 6 bases and J by 6 bases, 4 bases remained unmatched. The CDR3 here is CASRYRGSQPQHF. In DNA form, the CDR3 reads TGTGCCAGCAGATACAGGGGGTCTCAGCCCCAGCATTTT.

This chain connects TRBV4-1 to TRBJ1-2; no firm D call. Germline V CDR1 and CDR2: MGHRA, YSYEKL. The germline V and J ends were trimmed by 4 bases and 5 bases, with 14 bases remaining between them. This CDR3 spans 14 amino acids. This chain's CDR3 is CASSPPTGEYGYTF. As DNA, the CDR3 is TGCGCCAGCAGCCCGCCAACCGGGGAATATGGCTACACCTTC.

A note on this clone: Other DNA variants within this sample encode the same CDR3. J is TRBJ1-3 and V is TRBV19; weak D call: TRBD1 (5 bases). In germline, CDR1 is LNHDA, CDR2 SQIVND (reference sequence). This CDR3 has 16 residues. V lost 5 bases to trimming and J lost 0 bases, with 14 bases between them. As DNA, the CDR3 is TGTGCCAGTAGTTTGGTCAGGGCATCCTCTGGAAACACCATATATTTT. Protein: CASSLVRASSGNTIYF.

This clone appeared a single time. V usage is TRBV7-2 and J usage is TRBJ1-6; D is perhaps TRBD1 (5 bases). The germline V gene has CDR1 SGHTA and CDR2 FQGNSA. The CDR3 totals 16 residues. Trimming stripped 1 base from V and 1 base from J, with 8 bases between. CDR3 bases: TGTGCCAGCAGCTTAGACGGGGGGTCCTATAATTCACCCCTCCACTTT. It yields the protein CASSLDGGSYNSPLHF. Using reference TRBV7-2 and TRBJ1-6 for the parts outside the CDR3, the full variable domain is GAGVSQSPSNKVTEKGKDVELRCDPISGHTALYWYRQSLGQGLEFLIYFQGNSAPDKSGLPSDRFSAERTGGSVSTLTIQRTQQEDSAVYLCASSLDGGSYNSPLHFGNGTRLTVT.

The chain joins TRBV5-6 to TRBJ1-2, with 7 bases identical to TRBD1. J was trimmed by 4 bases and V by 1 base; bases with no gene match: 4. The length of the CDR3 is 14 residues. Per the germline V gene, CDR1 is SGHDT and CDR2 is YYEEEE. The chain's CDR3 is CASSLTSGGYGYTF. Written as DNA, the CDR3 is TGTGCCAGCAGCTTGACTTCAGGGGGCTATGGCTACACCTTC.

Turning to this clone: The same CDR3 arises from other DNA sequences in this sample as well. V gene TRBV28 combines with J gene TRBJ2-7; possibly TRBD1 for D (5 bases). Looked up from germline, CDR1 is MDHEN and CDR2 is SYDVKM. There are 13 residues in the CDR3. V was shortened by 2 bases and J by 7 bases, with 12 bases between the two germline ends. The CDR3 DNA reads TGTGCCAGCAGTTTAGGGCAGGGTGGGGAGCAGTACTTC. This sequence encodes CASSLGQGGEQYF.

V and J are TRBV6-1 and TRBJ2-2, with D maybe TRBD2 (5 bases). This CDR3 is 15 amino acids long. The germline V gene has CDR1 MNHNS and CDR2 SASEGT. V shed 3 bases and J shed 2 bases, with 10 bases lying between them. CDR3 bases: TGTGCCAGCAGTGACGTCGGGATAAACACCGGGGAGCTGTTTTTT. Translated, it gives CASSDVGINTGELFF.

V is TRBV2 and J is TRBJ2-7; 7 bases agree with TRBD1. The CDR3 consists of 18 residues. J was trimmed by 1 base and V by 9 bases; bases with no gene match: 21. CDR1 and CDR2 from the germline V gene are SNHLY and FYNNEI. In nucleotides, the CDR3 is TGTGCCAGTACGCAGGACAACCCCGAAGGGGGCCTTTCCTACGAGCAGTACTTC. This translates into CASTQDNPEGGLSYEQYF.